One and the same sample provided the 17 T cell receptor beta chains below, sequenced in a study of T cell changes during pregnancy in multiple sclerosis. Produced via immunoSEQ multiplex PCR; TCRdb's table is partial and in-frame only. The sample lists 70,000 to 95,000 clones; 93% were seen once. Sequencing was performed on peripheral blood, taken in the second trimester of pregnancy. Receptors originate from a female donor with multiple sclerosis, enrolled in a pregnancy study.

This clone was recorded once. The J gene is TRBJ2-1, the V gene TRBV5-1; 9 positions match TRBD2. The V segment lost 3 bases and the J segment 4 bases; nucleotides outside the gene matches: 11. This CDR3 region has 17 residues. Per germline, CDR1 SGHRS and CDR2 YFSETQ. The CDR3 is CASSSRVLAGLYNEQFF. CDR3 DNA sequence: TGCGCCAGCAGCTCCCGAGTCCTAGCGGGGTTGTACAATGAGCAGTTCTTC.

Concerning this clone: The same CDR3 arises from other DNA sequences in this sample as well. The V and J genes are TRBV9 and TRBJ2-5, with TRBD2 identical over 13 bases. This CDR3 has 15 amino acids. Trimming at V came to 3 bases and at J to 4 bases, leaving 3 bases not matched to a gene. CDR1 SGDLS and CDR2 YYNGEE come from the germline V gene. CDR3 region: CASSAGLAGLETQYF. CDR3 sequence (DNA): TGTGCCAGCAGCGCGGGACTAGCGGGGTTAGAGACCCAGTACTTC. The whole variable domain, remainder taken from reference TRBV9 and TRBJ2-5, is DSGVTQTPKHLITATGQRVTLRCSPRSGDLSVYWYQQSLDQGLQFLIQYYNGEERAKGNILERFSAQQFPDLHSELNLSSLELGDSALYFCASSAGLAGLETQYFGPGTRLLVL.

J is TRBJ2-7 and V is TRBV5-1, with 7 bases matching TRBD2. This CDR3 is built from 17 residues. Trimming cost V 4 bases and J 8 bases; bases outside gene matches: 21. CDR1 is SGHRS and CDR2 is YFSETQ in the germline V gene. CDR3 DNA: TGCGCCAGCAGCCTGGGTGGGGTCCGGGAGGCAGGAGCTAAGCAGTACTTC. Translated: CASSLGGVREAGAKQYF.

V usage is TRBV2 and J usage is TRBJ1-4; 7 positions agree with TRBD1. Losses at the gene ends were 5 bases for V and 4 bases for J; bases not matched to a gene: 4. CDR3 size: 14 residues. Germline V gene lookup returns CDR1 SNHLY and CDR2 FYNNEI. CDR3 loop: CASSRGLINEKLFF. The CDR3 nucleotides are TGTGCCAGCAGTAGGGGGCTAATTAATGAAAAACTGTTTTTT.

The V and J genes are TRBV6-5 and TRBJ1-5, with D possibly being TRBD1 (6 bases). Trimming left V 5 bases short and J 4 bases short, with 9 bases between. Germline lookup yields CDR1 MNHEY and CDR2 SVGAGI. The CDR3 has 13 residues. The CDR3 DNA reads TGTGCCAGCAGTGGACAGCAGAATCAGCCCCAGCATTTT. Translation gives CASSGQQNQPQHF.

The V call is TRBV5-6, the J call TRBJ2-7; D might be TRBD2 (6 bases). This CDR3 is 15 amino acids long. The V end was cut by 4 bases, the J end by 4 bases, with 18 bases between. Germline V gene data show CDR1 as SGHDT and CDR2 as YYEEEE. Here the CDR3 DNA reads TGTGCCAGCAGCCCCACCCCCCGGGGAGGTTACGAGCAGTACTTC. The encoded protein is CASSPTPRGGYEQYF.

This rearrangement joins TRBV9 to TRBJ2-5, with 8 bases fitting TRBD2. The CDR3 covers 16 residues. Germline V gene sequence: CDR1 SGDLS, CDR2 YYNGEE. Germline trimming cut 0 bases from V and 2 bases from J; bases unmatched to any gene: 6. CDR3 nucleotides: TGTGCCAGCAGCGTAGGGGGCGGGGGGACACAAGAGACCCAGTACTTC. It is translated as CASSVGGGGTQETQYF.

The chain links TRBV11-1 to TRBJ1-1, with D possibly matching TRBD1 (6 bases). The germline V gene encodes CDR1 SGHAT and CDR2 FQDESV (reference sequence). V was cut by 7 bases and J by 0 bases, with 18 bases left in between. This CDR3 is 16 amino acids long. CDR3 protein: CASNQQGKALNTEAFF. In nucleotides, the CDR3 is TGTGCCAGCAACCAACAGGGTAAGGCATTGAACACTGAAGCTTTCTTT.

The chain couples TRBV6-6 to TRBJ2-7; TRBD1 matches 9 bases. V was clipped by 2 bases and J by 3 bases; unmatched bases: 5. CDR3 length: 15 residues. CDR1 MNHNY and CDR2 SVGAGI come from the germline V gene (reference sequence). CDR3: CASSYPKTGGYEQYF. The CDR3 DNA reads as TGTGCCAGCAGTTACCCCAAGACAGGGGGCTACGAGCAGTACTTC.

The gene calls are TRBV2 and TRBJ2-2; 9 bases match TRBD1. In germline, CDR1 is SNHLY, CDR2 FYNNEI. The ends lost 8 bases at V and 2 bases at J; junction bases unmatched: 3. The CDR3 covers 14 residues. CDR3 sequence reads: CASRTGVNTGELFF. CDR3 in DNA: TGTGCCAGCCGGACAGGGGTTAACACCGGGGAGCTGTTTTTT. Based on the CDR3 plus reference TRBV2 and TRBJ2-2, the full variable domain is EPEVTQTPSHQVTQMGQEVILRCVPISNHLYFYWYRQILGQKVEFLVSFYNNEISEKSEIFDDQFSVERPDGSNFTLKIRSTKLEDSAMYFCASRTGVNTGELFFGEGSRLTVL.

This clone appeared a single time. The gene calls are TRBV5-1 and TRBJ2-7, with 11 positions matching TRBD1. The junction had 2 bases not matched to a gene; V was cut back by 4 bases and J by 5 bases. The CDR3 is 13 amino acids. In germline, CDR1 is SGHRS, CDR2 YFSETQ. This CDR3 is CASSKGQGDEQYF. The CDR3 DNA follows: TGCGCCAGCAGCAAGGGACAGGGGGACGAGCAGTACTTC.

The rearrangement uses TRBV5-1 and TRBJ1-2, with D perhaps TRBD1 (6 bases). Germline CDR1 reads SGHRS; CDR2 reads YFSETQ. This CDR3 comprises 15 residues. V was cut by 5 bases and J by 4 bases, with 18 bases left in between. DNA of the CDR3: TGCGCCAGCAGATCCCATCCCGACAGGCCCTATGGCTACACCTTC. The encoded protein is CASRSHPDRPYGYTF. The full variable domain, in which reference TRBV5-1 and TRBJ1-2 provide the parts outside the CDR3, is KAGVTQTPRYLIKTRGQQVTLSCSPISGHRSVSWYQQTPGQGLQFLFEYFSETQRNKGNFPGRFSGRQFSNSRSEMNVSTLELGDSALYLCASRSHPDRPYGYTFGSGTRLTVV.

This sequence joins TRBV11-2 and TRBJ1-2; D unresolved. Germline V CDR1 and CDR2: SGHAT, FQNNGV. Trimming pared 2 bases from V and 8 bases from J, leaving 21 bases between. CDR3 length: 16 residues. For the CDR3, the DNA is TGTGCCAGCAGCTTATTTCGGGCGACCCGGAGGTCCGGCTACACCTTC. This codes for CASSLFRATRRSGYTF.

CDR3 sequence: CASSSGVTEAFF. DNA for the CDR3: TGTGCCAGTAGTTCGGGTGTGACTGAAGCTTTCTTT. The chain employs TRBV19 and TRBJ1-1; no clear D gene. CDR3 length: 12 amino acids. Germline V gene data show CDR1 as LNHDA and CDR2 as SQIVND (reference sequence). V was pared by 5 bases and J by 5 bases, with 9 bases between.

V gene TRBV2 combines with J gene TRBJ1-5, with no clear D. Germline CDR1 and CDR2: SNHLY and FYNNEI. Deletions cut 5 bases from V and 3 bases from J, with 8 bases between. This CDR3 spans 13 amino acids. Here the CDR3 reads CASSFDTNQPQHF. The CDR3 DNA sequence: TGTGCCAGCAGTTTCGACACCAATCAGCCCCAGCATTTT.

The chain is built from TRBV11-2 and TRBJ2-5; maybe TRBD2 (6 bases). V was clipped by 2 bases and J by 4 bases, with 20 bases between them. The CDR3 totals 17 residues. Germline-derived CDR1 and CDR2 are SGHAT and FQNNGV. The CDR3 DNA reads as TGTGCCAGCAGCTTACCCTCGGGGGAGTGGCATACAGAGACCCAGTACTTC. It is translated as CASSLPSGEWHTETQYF.

The CDR3: CAWGTRDRGYGYTF. CDR3 in DNA: TGTGCCTGGGGAACGAGGGACAGGGGTTATGGCTACACCTTC. This sequence joins TRBV30 and TRBJ1-2; 10 nucleotides align to TRBD1. There are 14 residues in the CDR3. Germline V gives CDR1 GTSNPN, CDR2 SVGIG (reference sequence). The V segment lost 5 bases and the J segment 5 bases; nucleotides outside the gene matches: 8.